This TCR beta chain was retrieved from a study of shared clonotypes between healthy human individuals. Points from the study as a whole: Rarefaction demonstrated incomplete sorted-subset sequencing despite large depth.

As to this clone: Antigen unknown.

A split of CD4+ cells into CD45RA+ naive and CD45RA-negative memory subsets was performed. This table comes from immunoSEQ multiplex PCR, and its TCRdb copy is limited to in-frame clones, with some not included. In the table there are around 2.1 million clones, 95% of which are singletons. Source material: naive CD4+ T cells sorted from blood. Stated subset: CD45RA+ positively selected. This TCR was recovered from a man aged 18-30 years in good health.

CDR3 nucleotide sequence: TGCGCCAGCAGTGAGGGAGCGGGAGGGCGTTTGCAGTACTTC. Its translation is CASSEGAGGRLQYF. The chain has TRBV10-2 and TRBJ2-7; the match to TRBD2 covers 10 bases. The CDR3 runs to 14 residues. The germline V gene has CDR1 WSHSY and CDR2 SAAADI. V was clipped by 2 bases and J by 9 bases; unmatched bases: 7.